Listed below are T cell receptor beta chains from one sample, sequenced in a study of shared clonotypes between healthy human individuals. Sequenced by immunoSEQ multiplex PCR; TCRdb stores in-frame clones only, minus some. The sample has roughly 590,000 clones; roughly 95% are singletons. Sequences were obtained from naive CD8+ T cells sorted from blood. The receptors come from a woman in her 30s in good health. Each CDR3 is given with its conserved first and last residue. A D gene is named only where the DNA matches it firmly. Size tells how often a clone was seen (once, few, many) or the class of an expanded clone, and some rows leave it out.

>14|TRBJ1-1|TRBV10-3|TRBD1|-
CAITSGGMNTEAFF
TGTGCCATCACATCAGGGGGCATGAACACTGAAGCTTTCTTT
>16|TRBJ2-7|TRBV29-1|TRBD1|-
CSVEDGLGQGTYEQYF
TGCAGCGTTGAAGATGGGCTGGGACAGGGGACCTACGAGCAGTACTTC
>14|TRBJ2-7|TRBV9|TRBD2|-
CASSVVAGDYEQYF
TGTGCCAGCAGCGTAGTGGCGGGAGATTATGAGCAGTACTTC
>16|TRBJ2-3|TRBV7-6|TRBD2|-
CASSLQLAGEGDTQYF
TGTGCCAGCAGCTTACAGTTAGCGGGAGAGGGAGATACGCAGTATTTT
>13|TRBJ2-7|TRBV5-6|-|-
CASSQTRWGEQYF
TGTGCCAGCAGCCAGACTAGATGGGGTGAGCAGTACTTC
>15|TRBJ1-5|TRBV28|TRBD1|-
CASSLTGFKDQPQHF
TGTGCCAGCAGTCTGACAGGGTTTAAAGATCAGCCCCAGCATTTT
>15|TRBJ2-1|TRBV19|-|-
CASSPSLSSYNEQFF
TGTGCCAGTAGCCCTAGCCTCAGCTCCTACAATGAGCAGTTCTTC
>14|TRBJ2-7|TRBV28|-|-
CASSFVGGTYEQYF
TGTGCCAGCAGTTTCGTCGGGGGAACTTACGAGCAGTACTTC
>13|TRBJ1-1|TRBV19|-|-
CASSGHPNTEAFF
TGTGCCAGTAGTGGACACCCGAACACTGAAGCTTTCTTT
>13|TRBJ2-7|TRBV7-9|-|-
CASSFTALGEQYF
TGTGCCAGCAGCTTTACGGCCTTGGGCGAGCAGTACTTC
>16|TRBJ1-5|TRBV2|TRBD1|-
CASSEWEDRRDQPQHF
TGTGCCAGCAGTGAATGGGAGGACAGGAGGGACCAGCCCCAGCATTTT
>15|TRBJ2-1|TRBV5-6|TRBD2|-
CASSLISSGYNEQFF
TGTGCCAGCAGCTTGATCTCTAGCGGATACAATGAGCAGTTCTTC
>13|TRBJ2-1|TRBV7-3|-|-
CASSLWAGDEQFF
TGTGCCAGCAGCTTATGGGCCGGGGATGAGCAGTTCTTC
>14|TRBJ1-1|TRBV29-1|-|few
CSVVGQGLNTEAFF
TGCAGCGTTGTAGGGCAGGGCCTGAACACTGAAGCTTTCTTT
>13|TRBJ1-2|TRBV6-1|-|-
CARREGYNYGYTF
TGTGCCAGGAGAGAGGGTTATAACTATGGCTACACCTTC
>15|TRBJ2-1|TRBV6-5|TRBD2|-
CASSYLAGVGNEQFF
TGTGCCAGCAGTTACTTAGCGGGAGTGGGTAATGAGCAGTTCTTC
>13|TRBJ1-5|TRBV27|-|-
CASSLWAGQPQHF
TGTGCCAGCAGTTTATGGGCGGGTCAGCCCCAGCATTTT
>14|TRBJ1-5|TRBV7-9|-|-
CASSPGGGVQPQHF
TGTGCCAGCAGCCCTGGGGGCGGGGTACAGCCCCAGCATTTT
>13|TRBJ1-1|TRBV14|-|once
CASSLQGNTEAFF
TGTGCCAGCAGCTTACAGGGTAACACTGAAGCTTTCTTT
>13|TRBJ2-7|TRBV6-5|-|-
CASSYRTAYEQYF
TGTGCCAGCAGTTACAGGACAGCTTACGAGCAGTACTTC
>14|TRBJ2-7|TRBV4-1|-|once
CASSQVGVRYEQYF
TGCGCCAGCAGCCAAGTAGGGGTCAGGTACGAGCAGTACTTC
>10|TRBJ2-1|TRBV9|-|-
CASSGNEQFF
TGTGCCAGCAGCGGGAATGAGCAGTTCTTC
>15|TRBJ2-2|TRBV9|-|once
CASSVSGINAGELFF
TGTGCCAGCAGCGTATCCGGGATAAACGCCGGGGAGCTGTTTTTT
>15|TRBJ2-2|TRBV9|TRBD1|once
CASSADRGVPGELFF
TGTGCCAGCAGCGCCGACAGGGGAGTCCCCGGGGAGCTGTTTTTT
>13|TRBJ1-1|TRBV2|-|-
CATQTDKNTEAFF
TGTGCCACCCAAACCGACAAGAACACTGAAGCTTTCTTT
>15|TRBJ2-1|TRBV27|TRBD1|-
CASSFGTGGNNEQFF
TGTGCCAGCAGTTTTGGGACAGGGGGCAACAATGAGCAGTTCTTC
>17|TRBJ2-7|TRBV19|TRBD2|-
CASSISLWREGLYEQYF
TGTGCCAGTAGTATATCCCTGTGGCGGGAGGGCCTGTACGAGCAGTACTTC
>14|TRBJ2-7|TRBV7-2|-|-
CASSSSDRRDEQYF
TGTGCCAGCAGCTCAAGTGACCGGAGGGACGAGCAGTACTTC
>16|TRBJ1-1|TRBV7-3|TRBD1|once
CASSLIRQGRMGRAFF
TGTGCCAGCAGCTTGATTAGACAGGGCCGAATGGGTAGGGCTTTCTTT
>15|TRBJ1-5|TRBV27|-|once
CASSLFWGGGQPQHF
TGTGCCAGCAGTTTATTTTGGGGAGGCGGTCAGCCCCAGCATTTT
>15|TRBJ2-1|TRBV19|TRBD2|-
CASSEPGLGPYEQFF
TGTGCCAGTAGCGAACCGGGACTAGGTCCCTATGAGCAGTTCTTC
>13|TRBJ2-1|TRBV27|-|once
CASSVGLADEQFF
TGTGCCAGCAGTGTAGGACTGGCCGATGAGCAGTTCTTC
>12|TRBJ2-1|TRBV5-1|-|once
CASSLDRNEQFF
TGCGCCAGCAGCTTGGATAGGAATGAGCAGTTCTTC
>14|TRBJ2-7|TRBV6-1|TRBD1|-
CASSDLTGEIEQYF
TGTGCCAGCAGTGACCTCACAGGGGAAATCGAGCAGTACTTC
>19|TRBJ1-2|TRBV10-2|TRBD1|-
CASSESGTGGQVTQYGYTF
TGCGCCAGCAGTGAGTCGGGGACAGGGGGACAAGTGACCCAATATGGCTACACCTTC
>18|TRBJ2-7|TRBV19|TRBD2|-
CASSTPGRTSVHSYEQYF
TGTGCCAGTAGTACCCCCGGACGGACTAGCGTACACTCCTACGAGCAGTACTTC
>15|TRBJ1-3|TRBV7-9|-|-
CASSHPLDRGNTIYF
TGTGCCAGCAGCCACCCCCTCGACCGGGGAAACACCATATATTTT
>17|TRBJ2-3|TRBV4-1|TRBD1|-
CASSRTVGTVIGDTQYF
TGCGCCAGCAGCCGCACGGTCGGGACAGTCATAGGTGATACGCAGTATTTT
>15|TRBJ2-7|TRBV27|TRBD2|-
CASSPGTSGRTEQYF
TGTGCCAGCAGTCCCGGGACTAGCGGGAGAACCGAGCAGTACTTC
>14|TRBJ1-5|TRBV28|-|-
CASSNWDINQPQHF
TGTGCCAGCAGTAACTGGGACATCAATCAGCCCCAGCATTTT
>11|TRBJ2-1|TRBV6-1|-|-
CASSAYNEQFF
TGTGCCAGCAGCGCCTACAATGAGCAGTTCTTC
>13|TRBJ2-7|TRBV6-5|TRBD2|-
CASSPGTSGEQYF
TGTGCCAGCAGTCCAGGGACTAGCGGCGAGCAGTACTTC
>15|TRBJ2-7|TRBV11-2|-|-
CASSSGTEGLYEQYF
TGTGCCAGCAGCTCTGGGACAGAGGGACTCTACGAGCAGTACTTC
>13|TRBJ2-1|TRBV7-6|TRBD2|-
CASSRTSKNEQFF
TGTGCCAGCAGCCGGACTAGTAAGAATGAGCAGTTCTTC
>15|TRBJ2-1|TRBV29-1|TRBD2|-
CSVEDLAGGYNEQFF
TGCAGCGTTGAAGATCTAGCGGGAGGTTACAATGAGCAGTTCTTC
>15|TRBJ2-7|TRBV15|TRBD2|once
CATSVAGTPSYEQYF
TGTGCCACCAGCGTAGCGGGAACTCCCTCCTACGAGCAGTACTTC
>16|TRBJ2-7|TRBV19|TRBD1|-
CASSVRPGQGKYEQYF
TGTGCCAGTAGCGTACGGCCGGGACAGGGAAAATACGAGCAGTACTTC
>13|TRBJ2-1|TRBV11-2|-|-
CASSSDGYNEQFF
TGTGCCAGCAGTTCCGACGGATACAATGAGCAGTTCTTC
>17|TRBJ1-4|TRBV9|-|-
CASSVATGGGRAEKLFF
TGTGCCAGCAGCGTAGCTACCGGAGGGGGGCGTGCAGAAAAACTGTTTTTT